Below, one T cell receptor (beta chain) is given with its context. The antigen is unknown. The data stem from a study of Graves' ophthalmopathy and Graves' hyperthyroidism. Study outcomes and limitations: Thyroid clonotypes that were expanded above 0.001 frequency mostly also appeared in blood. The model reached 70.59% sensitivity and approximately 72% specificity for predicting ophthalmopathy progression.

If no ophthalmopathy appeared within 18 months of follow-up, hyperthyroidism was termed stable. The PBMCs had their origin in 10 ml of fresh peripheral blood. The CDR3 covers 13 residues. Per the germline V gene, CDR1 is MNHNS and CDR2 is SASEGT. Trimming removed 3 bases from V and 9 bases from J, with 12 bases in between. RNA transcripts were the source from which TCR beta CDR3 regions were amplified. RT-PCR with HTBI primers came first, then second-round multiplex PCR. TCRdb reprocessed the multiplex PCR reads via MiXCR and lists one record per CDR3 protein. The data contain 400,000 to 450,000 distinct CDR3 sequences, over 20% of them singletons.

The TCR originated in a woman between 18 and 30 years old with stable Graves' hyperthyroidism. This chain connects TRBV6-1 to TRBJ2-1, with D maybe TRBD2 (6 bases). The specimen was peripheral blood. In nucleotides, the CDR3 is TGTGCCAGCAGTGACGCGGGGCACAGTGAGCAGTTCTTC. Amino acids: CASSDAGHSEQFF.